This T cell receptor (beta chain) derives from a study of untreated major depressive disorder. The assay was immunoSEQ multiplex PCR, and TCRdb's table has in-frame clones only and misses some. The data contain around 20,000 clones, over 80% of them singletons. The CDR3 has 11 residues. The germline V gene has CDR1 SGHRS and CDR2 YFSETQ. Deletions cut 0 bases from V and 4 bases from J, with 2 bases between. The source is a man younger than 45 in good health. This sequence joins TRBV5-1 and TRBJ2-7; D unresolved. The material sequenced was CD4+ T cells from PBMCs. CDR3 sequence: CASSLEYEQYF. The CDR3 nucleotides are TGCGCCAGCAGCTTGGAGTACGAGCAGTACTTC.